This T cell receptor (beta chain) was identified during a study of identical twins. Study-wide results and caveats: There was an excess of low generation probability in the out-of-frame alpha sequences that twins shared.

Template switching, a step in the protocol, added a universal primer site, and cDNA carried unique molecular identifiers. TCRdb processed the 5' RACE reads anew with MiXCR; each CDR3 protein has one entry. The table includes some 600,000 distinct CDR3 sequences, roughly 7.1% detected once. Healthy Caucasian donors formed the entire cohort. Germline V CDR1 and CDR2: KGHSH, LQKENI. Germline trimming cut 3 bases from V and 11 bases from J; bases unmatched to any gene: 6. The CDR3 length is 12 residues. On this clonotype: Its antigen is not known.

These data are also associated with another study on yellow fever vaccine responses in identical twins.

Sequencing used PBMCs. This chain joins TRBV18 and TRBJ1-1; TRBD1 matches 7 bases. The TCR comes from a woman aged 18-35 years in good health. The CDR3, as DNA: TGTGCCAGCTCACCCTCCCAGGGGGGCGCTTTCTTT. Its translation: CASSPSQGGAFF.